The rows below give T cell receptor beta chains drawn from one sample of a study of cytomegalovirus exposure and HLA in healthy donors. Repertoires were generated with immunoSEQ multiplex PCR, while TCRdb's copy carries only in-frame clones and drops some. This sample lists some 110,000 clones; its ten largest clones have about 2.5%. The sequenced sample was PBMCs. The receptors derive from a man aged 25 to 40 in good health and CMV-seronegative. Each CDR3 is given with its conserved first and last residue. Fields, in order: V gene, D gene, J gene, CDR3 DNA, CDR3 protein. D genes are given only for firm matches.

>TRBV28|NA|TRBJ2-7
TGTGCCAGCAGTTTGACGGGGGACGAGCAGTACTTC
CASSLTGDEQYF
>TRBV13|TRBD2|TRBJ2-7
TGTGCCAGCAGCTCGATAGGGACTAGCGGGGACCCCTCCTACGAGCAGTACTTC
CASSSIGTSGDPSYEQYF
>TRBV7-9|TRBD1|TRBJ2-7
TGTGCCAGCAGCTTCGGACAGGTCCCCGAGCAGTACTTC
CASSFGQVPEQYF
>TRBV30|NA|TRBJ2-1
TGTGCCTGGAGTGCCCGGACTTCCAGGTTCTTCTTC
CAWSARTSRFFF
>TRBV15|NA|TRBJ2-1
TGTGCCACCAGCTTCTTACAGAGGGGGGAGCAGTTCTTC
CATSFLQRGEQFF
>TRBV6-6|NA|TRBJ2-7
TGTGCCAGCAACCACCTGAGCTCCTACGAGCAGTACTTC
CASNHLSSYEQYF
>TRBV29-1|NA|TRBJ1-2
TGCAGCGTTGAAGGTCGGAGGGGCTACACCTTC
CSVEGRRGYTF
>TRBV5-1|TRBD1|TRBJ2-7
TGCGCCAGCAGCTTGGCCGGGACAGGGGAGTCCTACGAGCAGTACTTC
CASSLAGTGESYEQYF
>TRBV5-1|TRBD1|TRBJ1-2
TGCGCCAGCAGCTTGGTGGCTGGGACAGCCGGTGGCTACACCTTC
CASSLVAGTAGGYTF
>TRBV4-3|NA|TRBJ2-7
TGCGCCAGCAGCCAAGAACGAGGAGAGGGCTACGAGCAGTACTTC
CASSQERGEGYEQYF
>TRBV25-1|TRBD2|TRBJ2-3
TGTGCCAGCAGTGATTTTTGGACTAGCGGGCTTACAGATACGCAGTATTTT
CASSDFWTSGLTDTQYF
>TRBV19|NA|TRBJ1-3
TGTGCCAGCGGACAAATGGGAAACACCATATATTTT
CASGQMGNTIYF
>TRBV7-2|NA|TRBJ1-2
TGTGCCAGCAGCTTACCTACAGGGAGCTATGGCTACACCTTC
CASSLPTGSYGYTF
>TRBV5-1|NA|TRBJ1-1
TGCGCCAGCAGTTCTAGCGTGAACACTGAAGCTTTCTTT
CASSSSVNTEAFF
>TRBV28|NA|TRBJ1-2
TGTGCCAGCAGTTTAGTAGGTCAGGGTCCCCGATCGTGGGGCTACACCTTC
CASSLVGQGPRSWGYTF
>TRBV19|TRBD1|TRBJ1-5
TGTGCCAGTAGTACAGGGGGAGGACAGCCCCAGCATTTT
CASSTGGGQPQHF
>TRBV9|TRBD1|TRBJ1-5
TGTGCCCACGGGGGACAGCCTCAGCCCCAGCATTTT
CAHGGQPQPQHF
>TRBV5-5|TRBD2|TRBJ2-3
TGTGCCAGCAGCTTGGTCGGTAGCGGGATGAGATGGGAGCGAGATACGCAGTATTTT
CASSLVGSGMRWERDTQYF
>TRBV4-2|TRBD2|TRBJ2-3
TGTGCCAGCAGCCAAGTTTCAGCGGGGACCACAGATACGCAGTATTTT
CASSQVSAGTTDTQYF
>TRBV30|TRBD1|TRBJ2-2
TGTGCCTGGACCCAGGGGGACGGGGAGCTGTTTTTT
CAWTQGDGELFF
>TRBV28|TRBD1|TRBJ1-5
TGTGCCAGCAGTTCGGCCGGGACAGATAATCAGCCCCAGCATTTT
CASSSAGTDNQPQHF
>TRBV27|NA|TRBJ1-3
TGTGCCAGCAGTCCCGACAGAGTCGGAAACACCATATATTTT
CASSPDRVGNTIYF
>TRBV15|NA|TRBJ2-3
TGTGCCACCAGCAGAGGACACTCCCCGGATACGCAGTATTTT
CATSRGHSPDTQYF
>TRBV29-1|NA|TRBJ1-2
TGCAGCGTTGAAGGGGGAGAGGACTATGGCTACACCTTC
CSVEGGEDYGYTF
>TRBV12-5|TRBD2|TRBJ2-5
TGTGCTAGTGGTTTGGTAGCAGCGGGGTACCAAGAGACCCAGTACTTC
CASGLVAAGYQETQYF
>TRBV5-1|TRBD2|TRBJ2-5
TGCGCCAGCAGCTTGGAGAGCGGGAGCGGAAGGGAGACCCAGTACTTC
CASSLESGSGRETQYF
>TRBV27|NA|TRBJ2-5
TGTGCCAGCAGTCCCATGACCGCGGCCTTTAGGGAGACCCAGTACTTC
CASSPMTAAFRETQYF
>TRBV28|TRBD1|TRBJ2-7
TGTGCCAGCAGTTCCCCCGGGACAGTACTCTCCTACGAGCAGTACTTC
CASSSPGTVLSYEQYF
>TRBV29-1|NA|TRBJ1-1
TGCAGCGTTGAAAGGCAGGAACACACTGAAGCTTTCTTT
CSVERQEHTEAFF
>TRBV5-4|NA|TRBJ2-3
TGTGCCAGCAGTCCTACCCCACTGAGAGCTGATACGCAGTATTTT
CASSPTPLRADTQYF
>TRBV6-4|TRBD2|TRBJ2-1
TGTGCCAGCAGTCCCGGGACTAGCGGGGACAATGAGCAGTTCTTC
CASSPGTSGDNEQFF
>TRBV19|NA|TRBJ2-7
TGTGCCAGTAGTATATACCAGGGCTACGAGCAGTACTTC
CASSIYQGYEQYF
>TRBV5-4|NA|TRBJ2-1
TGTGCCAGCAGCTTGGGGGACGGGAGCTCCTACAATGAGCAGTTCTTC
CASSLGDGSSYNEQFF
>TRBV30|NA|TRBJ1-1
TGTGCCTGGAGTATAGGGGTTAGGGCTTTCTTT
CAWSIGVRAFF
>TRBV6-1|TRBD2|TRBJ2-7
TGTGCCAGCATTGGCGGGAGGATCTACGAGCAGTACTTC
CASIGGRIYEQYF
>TRBV25-1|TRBD2|TRBJ2-7
TGTGCCAGCAGGCCCCCGGGGGGTCGCGAGCAGTACTTC
CASRPPGGREQYF
>TRBV2|TRBD2|TRBJ2-2
TGTGCCAGCCTCAGGACTAGCGGGAGAGGTAACACCGGGGAGCTGTTTTTT
CASLRTSGRGNTGELFF
>TRBV6-5|TRBD2|TRBJ2-1
TGTGCCAGCAGTTACGGACTAGCGGCCTACAATGAGCAGTTCTTC
CASSYGLAAYNEQFF
>TRBV4-3|NA|TRBJ2-7
TGCGCCAGCAGCCAAGATTCGAGCGGGTTCTTCTCCTACGAGCAGTACTTC
CASSQDSSGFFSYEQYF
>TRBV2|TRBD1|TRBJ2-7
TGTGCCAGCAGTCGGGACAGGGGAGGGCCCTACGAGCAGTACTTC
CASSRDRGGPYEQYF
>TRBV30|TRBD1|TRBJ2-2
TGTGCCTGGAGTGCTTCATGGACAGGGGGCAACACCGGGGAGCTGTTTTTT
CAWSASWTGGNTGELFF
>TRBV29-1|TRBD2|TRBJ2-1
TGCAGCGTAGCGGGAGGGCTCTCGGGGGAGCAGTTCTTC
CSVAGGLSGEQFF
>TRBV28|NA|TRBJ1-1
TGTGCCAGCAGTTTCGCGGGGGCTGTGACTGAAGCTTTCTTT
CASSFAGAVTEAFF
>TRBV6-1|TRBD1|TRBJ2-5
TGTGCCAGCACAAAACAGGGGCAAGAGACCCAGTACTTC
CASTKQGQETQYF
>TRBV27|TRBD2|TRBJ2-7
TGTGCCAGCAGTTTTCGGGTCCCGGGACTAGTAGGCGAGCAGTACTTC
CASSFRVPGLVGEQYF
>TRBV29-1|NA|TRBJ1-1
TGCAGCGCACTAACAGGGTGGACTGAAGCTTTCTTT
CSALTGWTEAFF
>TRBV27|NA|TRBJ1-6
TGTGCCAGCAGTGAAGATAACGGACAGCAAGATTCACCCCTCCACTTT
CASSEDNGQQDSPLHF
>TRBV7-3|TRBD2|TRBJ2-7
TGTGCCAGCAGCTTAGCCCTGAGCGGGAGCAGCGAGCAGTACTTC
CASSLALSGSSEQYF
>TRBV2|TRBD1|TRBJ2-5
TGTGCCAGCAGAGGAAGGGACAGCTTCCAAGAGACCCAGTACTTC
CASRGRDSFQETQYF